These 11 T cell receptor beta chains were all obtained from the same sample, sequenced in a study of T cell responses to AZD1222 COVID-19 vaccine. The protocol was immunoSEQ multiplex PCR, while the TCRdb copy is restricted to in-frame clones and leaves out a portion. The sample has roughly 140,000 clones; about 90% are singletons. The sequencing used peripheral blood, collected on day 0 of AZD1222 vaccination. The receptors come from an adult in good health.

V and J are TRBV10-3 and TRBJ2-7; 7 nucleotides line up with TRBD2. Per germline, CDR1 ENHRY and CDR2 SYGVKD. The junction had 5 bases not matched to a gene; V was cut back by 3 bases and J by 3 bases. The CDR3 runs to 14 residues. The CDR3 DNA reads TGTGCCATCAGTGAAGGTAGCGGGCTCTACGAGCAGTACTTC. Protein: CAISEGSGLYEQYF.

This clone was seen a handful of times. The chain has TRBV24-1 and TRBJ2-2, with D unclear. The CDR3 sequence is 14 residues long. Germline assignment: CDR1 KGHDR and CDR2 SFDVKD. The CDR3 protein is CVMGFDGNTGELFF. The CDR3 bases are TGTGTGATGGGCTTTGACGGTAACACCGGGGAGCTGTTTTTT.

V is TRBV6-2 or TRBV6-3 and J is TRBJ2-7; D gene ambiguous. Trimming pared 4 bases from V and 0 bases from J, leaving 4 bases between. The CDR3 totals 12 residues. Per germline, CDR1 MNHEY and CDR2 SVGEGT. The CDR3 DNA follows: TGTGCCAGCAGTTTCATCTCCTACGAGCAGTACTTC. It codes for CASSFISYEQYF.

This chain uses TRBV5-6 with TRBJ1-1; D is unresolved. The V and J ends lost 5 bases and 1 base respectively, with 3 bases between them. CDR1 is SGHDT, CDR2 YYEEEE, per germline. The CDR3 runs 11 residues. The CDR3 DNA follows: TGTGCCAGCAGATCGAACACTGAAGCTTTCTTT. This sequence encodes CASRSNTEAFF. The complete variable domain, with remaining parts taken from reference TRBV5-6 and TRBJ1-1, reads DAGVTQSPTHLIKTRGQQVTLRCSPKSGHDTVSWYQQALGQGPQFIFQYYEEEERQRGNFPDRFSGHQFPNYSSELNVNALLLGDSALYLCASRSNTEAFFGQGTRLTVV.

CDR3 nucleotides: TGTGCCAGTACCCAGGGCCATGAGCAGTTCTTC. This gives the protein CASTQGHEQFF. V is TRBV19 and J is TRBJ2-1; the D gene is possibly TRBD1 (5 bases). The germline CDR1 and CDR2 sequences are LNHDA and SQIVND (reference sequence). The CDR3 consists of 11 residues. The V end lost 7 bases, the J end lost 8 bases, and 9 bases lay between the germline ends.

The J gene is TRBJ2-7, the V gene TRBV7-9; D remains unclear. V shed 6 bases and J shed 5 bases, with 20 bases lying between them. Germline V gives CDR1 SEHNR, CDR2 FQNEAQ (reference sequence). The CDR3 runs 15 residues. CDR3 nucleotide sequence: TGTGCCAGCAGACCCGTGCAGGCTATAGACCACGAGCAGTACTTC. Translated, it gives CASRPVQAIDHEQYF.

A single count supports this clone. This rearrangement joins TRBV30 to TRBJ1-5; D unclear. This CDR3 spans 14 amino acids. CDR1 is GTSNPN, CDR2 SVGIG, per germline (reference sequence). The ends were cut back, 2 bases at V and 0 bases at J, with 8 bases in the middle. CDR3 nucleotide sequence: TGTGCCTGGAGTACCGGGAATAGCAATCAGCCCCAGCATTTT. Its protein is CAWSTGNSNQPQHF.

V gene TRBV3-1 (or the pseudogene TRBV3-2) combines with J gene TRBJ2-1; D assignment may be TRBD1 or TRBD2 (5 bases each). V was pared by 1 base and J by 0 bases, with 7 bases between. Germline V lookup: CDR1 LGHDT, CDR2 YNNKEL (reference sequence). This CDR3 is 15 amino acids long. The CDR3 region has the DNA TGTGCCAGCAGCCAAGGGGACCCCTCCTACAATGAGCAGTTCTTC. Amino acid sequence: CASSQGDPSYNEQFF.

The genes are TRBV19 and TRBJ2-3, with D tentatively TRBD2 (6 bases). The germline V and J ends were trimmed by 5 bases and 6 bases, with 18 bases remaining between them. The CDR3 spans 15 residues. CDR1 and CDR2 from the germline V gene are LNHDA and SQIVND (reference sequence). DNA of the CDR3: TGTGCCAGTAGTGATAGGGACTTCTTCGGGGATACGCAGTATTTT. Encoded protein: CASSDRDFFGDTQYF.

The rearrangement uses TRBV15 and TRBJ1-5; D is uncertain. CDR3 length: 16 residues. The V end lost 1 base, the J end lost 4 bases, and 14 bases lay between the germline ends. The germline gives CDR1 LNHNV, CDR2 YYDKDF (reference sequence). CDR3 nucleotides: TGTGCCACCAGCAGAGGGCAGCCCGGGGAGAATCAGCCCCAGCATTTT. Protein product: CATSRGQPGENQPQHF.

In its sample, this clone was seen once. The chain couples TRBV2 to TRBJ1-4, with a tentative D call TRBD1 (6 bases). This CDR3 is built from 13 residues. Germline V gene sequence: CDR1 SNHLY, CDR2 FYNNEI. V dropped 6 bases and J dropped 8 bases, with 13 bases sitting between them. This chain's CDR3 is CASRTGLREKLFF. For the CDR3, the DNA is TGTGCCAGCAGGACAGGATTAAGAGAAAAACTGTTTTTT.